This TCR beta chain originates from a study of early T cells in non-severe SARS-CoV-2 infection. Whole-study context: Unpaired chains resulted from sequencing bulk RNA of unsorted whole blood. General study findings and limits: Private and CD4 specificities were missed by VDJdb matching, skewed to anti-spike CD8.

Tagging with unique molecular identifiers was applied to individual cDNA molecules. TCRdb re-analysed the 5' RACE reads in MiXCR, keeping a single row per CDR3 protein. Of some 80,000 distinct CDR3 sequences in the sample, approximately 12% were seen once. In its sample, this clonotype was seen a few times. Its antigen is unknown. V was clipped by 3 bases and J by 1 base, with 6 bases between them. CDR3 length: 14 amino acids. Germline CDR1 is SEHNR and CDR2 is FQNEAQ (reference sequence). This chain joins TRBV7-9 and TRBJ2-2; D call uncertain. The clonotype comes from an adult who was a healthcare worker with PCR-confirmed SARS-CoV-2 infection or an uninfected control (not recorded which). Sequencing was performed on whole blood. The CDR3 protein is CASSFSGNTGELFF. CDR3 bases: TGTGCCAGCAGCTTTAGTGGGAACACCGGGGAGCTGTTTTTT.